Listed below are T cell receptor beta chains from one sample, sequenced in a study of blood T cell repertoires in COVID-19. This table comes from immunoSEQ multiplex PCR, and its TCRdb copy is limited to in-frame clones, with some not included. The sample consists of 250,000 to 350,000 clones, approximately 92% of them appearing once. The specimen sequenced was PBMCs or T cells enriched from blood (not recorded which). Receptor source: a woman in her twenties or thirties who had recovered from COVID-19. CDR3s include the opening cysteine and the closing phenylalanine or tryptophan. D genes are given only for firm matches. Some rows have no size entry. The others give once, few or many, or a class for an expanded clone.

J | V | size | D | CDR3 | DNA
TRBJ2-5 | TRBV11-2 | - | - | CASSLDQGRQYF | TGTGCCAGCAGCTTAGATCAGGGGCGCCAGTACTTC
TRBJ1-6 | TRBV14 | - | - | CASSQEAKNSPLHF | TGTGCCAGCAGCCAAGAAGCGAAGAATTCACCCCTCCACTTT
TRBJ1-2 | TRBV28 | - | - | CASSPDRRKFYGYTF | TGTGCCAGCAGTCCCGACAGGCGGAAATTCTATGGCTACACCTTC
TRBJ1-1 | TRBV7-8 | - | - | CASSLSPMNTEAFF | TGTGCCAGCAGCTTAAGCCCGATGAACACTGAAGCTTTCTTT
TRBJ1-2 | TRBV19 | - | TRBD1 | CASSTGQGYAYTF | TGTGCCAGTAGTACCGGACAGGGGTATGCCTACACCTTC
TRBJ2-7 | TRBV28 | - | - | CASSFPLALGSTYEQYF | TGTGCCAGCAGTTTCCCCCTCGCCTTGGGCTCCACCTACGAGCAGTACTTC
TRBJ2-1 | TRBV5-1 | - | TRBD1 | CASSRDRVFDEQFF | TGCGCCAGCAGTAGGGACAGGGTTTTCGATGAGCAGTTCTTC
TRBJ2-5 | TRBV6-2/TRBV6-3 | - | TRBD2 | CASSYGGRDVQETQYF | TGTGCCAGCAGTTACGGAGGGAGGGATGTTCAAGAGACCCAGTACTTC
TRBJ1-2 | TRBV14 | - | - | CASSQDIKSPYGYTF | TGTGCCAGCAGCCAAGATATTAAGAGTCCCTATGGCTACACCTTC
TRBJ2-1 | TRBV6-5 | - | - | CASSYTTDGGNEQFF | TGTGCCAGCAGTTACACTACAGACGGGGGTAATGAGCAGTTCTTC
TRBJ1-2 | TRBV7-2 | - | - | CASSLGGGGRAGAGYGYTF | TGTGCCAGCAGCTTAGGGGGCGGTGGACGGGCAGGGGCGGGCTATGGCTACACCTTC
TRBJ1-6 | TRBV3-1/TRBV3-2 | - | TRBD1 | CASSQVGQHYNSPLHF | TGTGCCAGCAGCCAAGTGGGACAGCACTATAATTCACCCCTCCACTTT
TRBJ2-1 | TRBV9 | once | - | CASSVGWGRYNEQFF | TGTGCCAGCAGCGTAGGATGGGGCCGTTACAATGAGCAGTTCTTC
TRBJ1-5 | TRBV5-5 | once | - | CASSFEDYSNQPQHF | TGTGCCAGCAGCTTCGAGGATTATAGCAATCAGCCCCAGCATTTT
TRBJ2-5 | TRBV30 | - | TRBD2 | CAWSVLGLVETQYF | TGTGCCTGGAGTGTACTAGGACTAGTGGAGACCCAGTACTTC
TRBJ2-7 | TRBV2 | - | TRBD2 | CASSRSRSGSLGEQYF | TGTGCCAGCAGCCGAAGTCGCAGCGGGAGTTTGGGCGAGCAGTACTTC
TRBJ1-2 | TRBV18 | - | - | CASSPENGHNYGYTF | TGTGCCAGCTCACCCGAGAACGGACACAACTATGGCTACACCTTC
TRBJ2-5 | TRBV6-1 | - | - | CASSEEPGTSYQETQYF | TGTGCCAGCAGTGAAGAGCCTGGGACATCGTACCAAGAGACCCAGTACTTC
TRBJ1-6 | TRBV25-1 | once | - | CASSESARGNSPLHF | TGTGCCAGCAGTGAGTCGGCCAGGGGTAATTCACCCCTCCACTTT
TRBJ1-2 | TRBV24-1 | - | - | CATSGGDTEGANYGYTF | TGTGCCACAAGTGGGGGTGACACCGAGGGAGCTAACTATGGCTACACCTTC
TRBJ2-7 | TRBV3-1/TRBV3-2 | - | TRBD2 | CASSYGTSGILSYEQYF | TGTGCCAGCAGCTACGGGACTAGCGGGATCCTCTCCTACGAGCAGTACTTC
TRBJ1-1 | TRBV27 | - | - | CASSLQRAWNTEAFF | TGTGCCAGCAGTTTACAGAGGGCATGGAACACTGAAGCTTTCTTT
TRBJ1-4 | TRBV5-1 | - | TRBD1 | CASKQGASEKLFF | TGCGCCAGCAAACAGGGGGCCTCCGAAAAACTGTTTTTT
TRBJ2-2 | TRBV28 | - | TRBD2 | CASSSAGGYTGELFF | TGTGCCAGCAGTTCTGCGGGAGGGTATACCGGGGAGCTGTTTTTT
TRBJ2-5 | TRBV3-1/TRBV3-2 | - | TRBD2 | CASSQVGEGVLETQYF | TGTGCCAGCAGCCAAGTGGGGGAGGGAGTTTTGGAGACCCAGTACTTC